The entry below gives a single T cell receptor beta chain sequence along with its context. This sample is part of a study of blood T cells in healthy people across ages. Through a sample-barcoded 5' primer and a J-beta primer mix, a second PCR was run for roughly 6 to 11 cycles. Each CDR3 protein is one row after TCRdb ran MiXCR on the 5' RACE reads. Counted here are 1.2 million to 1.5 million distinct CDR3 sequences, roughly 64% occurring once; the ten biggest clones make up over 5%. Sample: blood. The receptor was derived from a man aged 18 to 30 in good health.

This CDR3 reads CASSSQGPLSNSQFF. CDR3 in DNA: TGTGCCAGCAGTTCACAGGGGCCCTTATCAAATTCGCAGTTCTTC. The chain combines TRBV6-2 or TRBV6-3 with TRBJ2-1; TRBD1 matches at 7 bases. V trimming: 4 bases; J trimming: 12 bases; junction bases outside the gene matches: 15. The V gene's germline CDR1 is MNHEY and CDR2 SVGEGT. The CDR3 consists of 15 residues.